This T cell receptor beta chain was sequenced for a study of Graves' ophthalmopathy and Graves' hyperthyroidism. Notes on the study in general: Most thyroid clonotypes expanded beyond 0.001 frequency were also found in blood.

Comments on this clonotype: The antigen remains undetermined.

Fresh peripheral blood (approximately 10 ml) yielded the PBMCs. Researchers took RNA transcripts and amplified TCR beta CDR3 regions from them. RT-PCR with HTBI primers came first, then second-round multiplex PCR. TCRdb analysed the multiplex PCR reads with MiXCR anew, one entry per CDR3 protein. This sample has 650,000 to 900,000 distinct CDR3 sequences, with approximately 40% found just once. Germline V gene lookup returns CDR1 SGHTA and CDR2 FQGNSA. Trimming shortened V by 5 bases and J by 4 bases, and 26 bases separated the two germline ends. CDR3 length: 18 amino acids. Input material: peripheral blood. This receptor was taken from an adult man with Graves' ophthalmopathy. V is TRBV7-2 and J is TRBJ1-1; D call uncertain. CDR3: CASSLSTGHLRPVTEAFF. CDR3 DNA: TGTGCCAGCAGCCTCAGCACCGGTCACCTTCGTCCGGTCACTGAAGCTTTCTTT.